This passage covers 5 T cell receptor beta chains from one sample sequenced in a study of identical twins. From the 5' RACE reads, TCRdb called clonotypes with MiXCR, one entry per CDR3 protein. The table lists approximately 1.8 million distinct CDR3 sequences, less than 35% of them singletons. Material: cord blood. The receptors derive from a newborn girl in good health.

The V gene is TRBV20-1, the J gene TRBJ2-7; 14 bases match TRBD2. The CDR3 is made up of 16 amino acids. V lost 1 base to trimming and J lost 2 bases; unmatched junction nucleotides: 4. Germline loops: CDR1 DFQATT, CDR2 SNEGSKA (reference sequence). CDR3 sequence: CSARVPGLAGAYEQYF. The DNA for the CDR3 is TGCAGTGCTAGAGTCCCGGGACTAGCGGGAGCCTACGAGCAGTACTTC.

This clonotype has a count of ten or more. J is TRBJ2-1 and V is TRBV12-3 or TRBV12-4; the D gene is possibly TRBD1 (5 bases). Trimming removed 3 bases at V and 6 bases at J, with 12 bases between. The CDR3 length is 14 residues. The CDR3 sequence: CASSFAPQVNEQFF. CDR3 coding DNA: TGTGCCAGCAGTTTCGCCCCACAGGTCAATGAGCAGTTCTTC.

The V call is TRBV5-1, the J call TRBJ2-7, with unresolved D. The germline V gene encodes CDR1 SGHRS and CDR2 YFSETQ. The CDR3 consists of 14 residues. Trimming removed 0 bases from V and 5 bases from J, with 12 bases in between. The CDR3 bases are TGCGCCAGCAGCTTGGTGGTCCAGACCCACGAGCAGTACTTC. It yields the protein CASSLVVQTHEQYF.

The rearrangement links TRBV7-9 to TRBJ2-2; D not certain. Germline V gives CDR1 SEHNR, CDR2 FQNEAQ (reference sequence). There are 14 residues in the CDR3. V was pared by 10 bases and J by 0 bases, with 12 bases between. CDR3 protein: CAIPPDANTGELFF. The CDR3 DNA reads as TGTGCCATCCCCCCCGACGCGAACACCGGGGAGCTGTTTTTT.

This chain uses TRBV11-2 with TRBJ2-1; 9 bases map to TRBD2. The junction had 7 bases not matched to a gene; V was cut back by 7 bases and J by 3 bases. The CDR3 is 15 residues long. From germline, CDR1 is SGHAT and CDR2 FQNNGV. The CDR3 region is CASTTRTSDYNEQFF. The CDR3 bases are TGTGCCAGCACAACACGGACTAGCGACTACAATGAGCAGTTCTTC.